This record covers a single T cell receptor (beta chain). There is no known antigen for this receptor. The sample is drawn from a study of monozygotic twins with inflammatory bowel disease (dated by TCRdb to about 2019). Study-level background: A total of approximately 30 monozygotic twin pairs were included in the full study, comprising nine German pairs (four IBD-concordant, five IBD-discordant) and 19 IBD-discordant Danish pairs. The search for disease-associated traits relied mainly on comparing IBD patients with their genetically identical healthy co-twins within discordant pairs. Each individual had, on average, about 151 000 unique TCRalpha sequences and 181 000 unique TCRbeta sequences available for analysis.

An approximately 2.5 ml peripheral blood sample was drawn into PAXgene tubes per donor and stored at -80°C. Without any T cell sorting, total RNA was extracted from whole blood using the PAXgene blood miRNA kit on an automated QIAcube. Peripheral blood from monozygotic twin pairs who were concordant or discordant for inflammatory bowel disease underwent deep TCRalpha and TCRbeta repertoire profiling using unique molecular barcoding. Smoking habits were recorded for all twin pairs, and individuals were classified as current, former or never smokers. Overall results and qualifications from the work: IBD patients had lower TCRbeta repertoire diversity, measured by the inverse Simpson index, than their healthy co-twins. No single strong signal or clonotype linked to IBD turned up in the results, so the idea that one exists was not supported. Differing immunosuppressive treatments among patients may have added background noise and inter-individual variability to the repertoires. Repertoire similarity did not differ between concordant and discordant twins, possibly due to limited statistical power. Distinction between different T cell subtypes could not be achieved in the analysis. Compared with healthy twins, IBD patients shared fewer clonotypes with other individuals, and the difference was most pronounced in patients with signs of disease activity.

The method was 5' RACE. For each TCR library, 3,500 to 4,000 ng of total RNA was used. For each sample, cDNA synthesis with SMARTScribe reverse transcriptase was split into eight separate reactions. During cDNA synthesis, template switching introduced unique molecular identifiers that contained a 6-nucleotide sample barcode. Two nested PCRs of about 16 and 10 cycles amplified the TCRalpha and TCRbeta cDNA, and bead purification followed each PCR. Before amplification, cDNA was treated with uracil DNA-glycosylase and purified using the QIAquick PCR purification kit. The second PCR was the step at which Illumina TruSeq-compatible adapters and sample-specific barcodes were added. TapeStation and Qubit were used to check library quality and concentration, and 4.5 to 6.5 ng of each library was pooled. Sequencing of the pooled libraries was done on an Illumina HiSeq2500 single-index Rapid Run using custom sequencing primers and 2 x 100 bp reads. The original methods were these. UMI-based consensus assembly with MiGEC version 1.2.6 was used to correct PCR and sequencing errors. MiXCR version 2.1.1 was used for V(D)J alignment, clonotype assembly and CDR3 extraction. To normalise gene usage, clonotype sharing and MAIT/NKT TCR abundance, the top 1000, 10 000 and 20 000 clonotypes in each sample were analysed. After downsampling to 27 000 UMIs, diversity was calculated as the inverse Simpson index using the vegan R package. Paired Mann-Whitney U tests were applied to discordant twin pairs, and Benjamini-Hochberg correction was used for multiple testing. TCRdb reprocessed the public reads and reports one entry per CDR3 protein sequence, without DNA. TCRdb, not the authors, supplied the V and J calls. The record for this sample contains approximately 330,000 distinct CDR3 sequences. The top ten clones comprise 2% to 2.5% of the sample.

Inclusive of the bounding cysteine and phenylalanine, the CDR3 is 14 residues long. No DNA is given. According to the germline V gene, CDR1 reads MDHEN and CDR2 reads SYDVKM. This receptor was identified in a human donor with ulcerative colitis or Crohn's disease, or a healthy co-twin of an affected twin (not recorded which). Sample: blood. The chain is made from TRBV28 and TRBJ2-7. This receptor has the CDR3 CASSQTKPTYEQYF.